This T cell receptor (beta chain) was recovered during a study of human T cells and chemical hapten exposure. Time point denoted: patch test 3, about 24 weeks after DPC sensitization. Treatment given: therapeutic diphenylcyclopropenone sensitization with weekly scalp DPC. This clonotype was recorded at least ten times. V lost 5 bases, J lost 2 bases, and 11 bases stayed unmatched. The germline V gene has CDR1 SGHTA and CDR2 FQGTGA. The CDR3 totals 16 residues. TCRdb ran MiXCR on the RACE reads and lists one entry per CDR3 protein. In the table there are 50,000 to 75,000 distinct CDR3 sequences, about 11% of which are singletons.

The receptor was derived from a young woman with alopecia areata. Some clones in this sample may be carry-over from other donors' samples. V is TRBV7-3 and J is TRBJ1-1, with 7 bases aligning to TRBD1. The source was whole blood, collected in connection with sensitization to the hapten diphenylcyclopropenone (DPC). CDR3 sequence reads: CASSQRGRGFNTEAFF. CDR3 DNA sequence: TGTGCCAGCAGCCAAAGGGGCAGGGGGTTTAACACTGAAGCTTTCTTT.